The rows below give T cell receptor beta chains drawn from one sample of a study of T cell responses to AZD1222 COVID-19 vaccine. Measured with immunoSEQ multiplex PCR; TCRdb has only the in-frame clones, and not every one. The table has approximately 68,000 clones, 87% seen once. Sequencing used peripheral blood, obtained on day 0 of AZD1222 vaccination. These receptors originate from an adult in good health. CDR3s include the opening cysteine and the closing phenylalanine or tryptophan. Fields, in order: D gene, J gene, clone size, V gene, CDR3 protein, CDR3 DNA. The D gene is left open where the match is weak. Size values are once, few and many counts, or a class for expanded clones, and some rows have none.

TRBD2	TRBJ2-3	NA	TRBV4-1	CASSKTSGSTDTQYF	TGCGCCAGCAGCAAAACTAGCGGTAGCACAGATACGCAGTATTTT
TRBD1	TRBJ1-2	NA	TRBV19	CASSVWGDRALYGYTF	TGTGCCAGTAGTGTATGGGGGGACAGGGCCCTCTATGGCTACACCTTC
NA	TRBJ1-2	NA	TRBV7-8	CASSLLQGQTNYGYTF	TGTGCCAGCAGCTTATTGCAGGGTCAAACTAACTATGGCTACACCTTC
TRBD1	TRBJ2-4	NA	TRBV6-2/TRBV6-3	CASSNLARDRDIQYF	TGTGCCAGCAGTAACCTTGCCCGGGACAGAGACATTCAGTACTTC
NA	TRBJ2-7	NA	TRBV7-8	CASSLHPGGLSEQYF	TGTGCCAGCAGCCTCCATCCAGGGGGGCTGAGCGAGCAGTACTTC
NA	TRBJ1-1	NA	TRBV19	CASSIQRNTEAFF	TGTGCCAGTAGTATACAGAGGAACACTGAAGCTTTCTTT
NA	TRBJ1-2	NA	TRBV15	CATSSPTYGYTF	TGTGCCACCAGTAGCCCGACCTATGGCTACACCTTC
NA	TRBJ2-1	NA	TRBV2	CASSESENNEQFF	TGTGCCAGCAGTGAATCTGAAAACAATGAGCAGTTCTTC
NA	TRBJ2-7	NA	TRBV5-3	CARHTPYEQYF	TGTGCCAGACACACCCCCTACGAGCAGTACTTC
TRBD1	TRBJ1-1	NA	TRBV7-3	CASSQQGAGDTEAFF	TGTGCCAGCAGCCAACAGGGGGCTGGGGACACTGAAGCTTTCTTT
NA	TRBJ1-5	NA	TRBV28	CASSSLHGFNQPQHF	TGTGCCAGCAGTTCCCTACACGGTTTTAATCAGCCCCAGCATTTT
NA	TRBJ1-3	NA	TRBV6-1	CASSEVGVPSGNTIYF	TGTGCCAGCAGTGAAGTAGGGGTCCCCTCTGGAAACACCATATATTTT
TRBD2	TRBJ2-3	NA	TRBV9	CASTPISGGYTDTQYF	TGTGCCAGCACCCCCATCAGCGGGGGGTACACAGATACGCAGTATTTT
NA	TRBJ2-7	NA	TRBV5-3	CARSLYGAGEQYF	TGTGCCAGAAGCTTGTATGGGGCGGGGGAGCAGTACTTC
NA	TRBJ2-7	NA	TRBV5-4	CASSPLSSYEQYF	TGTGCCAGCAGCCCGCTGTCTTCCTACGAGCAGTACTTC
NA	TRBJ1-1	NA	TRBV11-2	CASTTWGEGKAFF	TGTGCCAGCACCACGTGGGGCGAGGGGAAAGCTTTCTTT
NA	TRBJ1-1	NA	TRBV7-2	CASSYRSGQTEAFF	TGTGCCAGCAGCTATCGGTCCGGACAGACTGAAGCTTTCTTT
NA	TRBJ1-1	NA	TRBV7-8	CASSARLNTEAFF	TGTGCCAGCAGCGCTAGATTGAACACTGAAGCTTTCTTT
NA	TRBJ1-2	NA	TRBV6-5	CASSYSRGSGRYGYTF	TGTGCCAGCAGTTACTCGAGGGGGTCAGGGCGCTATGGCTACACCTTC
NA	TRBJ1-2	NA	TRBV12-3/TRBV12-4	CASRARANYGYTF	TGTGCCAGCAGGGCTAGAGCTAACTATGGCTACACCTTC
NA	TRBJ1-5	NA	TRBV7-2	CASSLGYAGTQPQHF	TGTGCCAGCAGCTTAGGTTACGCAGGGACCCAGCCCCAGCATTTT
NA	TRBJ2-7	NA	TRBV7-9	CASSRDGHEQYF	TGTGCCAGCAGCCGGGACGGCCACGAGCAGTACTTC
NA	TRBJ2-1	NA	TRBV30	CAWIGHSYNEQFF	TGTGCCTGGATTGGGCACTCCTACAATGAGCAGTTCTTC
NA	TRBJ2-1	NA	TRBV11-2	CASSLSRGGEQFF	TGTGCCAGCAGCTTATCACGGGGCGGTGAGCAGTTCTTC
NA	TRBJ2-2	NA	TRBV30	CAWTGTGELFF	TGTGCCTGGACGGGGACCGGGGAGCTGTTTTTT
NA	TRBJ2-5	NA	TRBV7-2	CASSLARASQETQYF	TGTGCCAGCAGCTTAGCCCGGGCCTCACAAGAGACCCAGTACTTC
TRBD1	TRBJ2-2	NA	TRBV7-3	CATRDRNTGELFF	TGTGCCACCCGGGACAGGAACACCGGGGAGCTGTTTTTT
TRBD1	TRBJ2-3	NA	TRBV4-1	CASSQVLTGAPRVGQYF	TGCGCCAGCAGCCAAGTTCTTACAGGGGCCCCCCGAGTCGGGCAGTATTTT
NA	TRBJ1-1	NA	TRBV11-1	CASSLEGSRTEAFF	TGTGCCAGCAGCTTAGAAGGGAGTAGGACTGAAGCTTTCTTT
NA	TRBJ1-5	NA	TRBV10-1	CASRTGTGNQPQHF	TGCGCCTCCCGGACCGGGACGGGCAATCAGCCCCAGCATTTT
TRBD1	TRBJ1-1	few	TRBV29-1	CSALGQALEAFF	TGCAGCGCCCTCGGACAGGCCTTAGAAGCTTTCTTT
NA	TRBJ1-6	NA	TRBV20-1	CSASQNSPLHF	TGCAGTGCTAGTCAGAATTCACCCCTCCACTTT
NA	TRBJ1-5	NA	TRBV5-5	CASSLAGLNQPQHF	TGTGCCAGCAGCTTGGCAGGGCTCAATCAGCCCCAGCATTTT
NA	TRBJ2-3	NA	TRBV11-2	CASSRQSSIEDTQYF	TGTGCCAGCAGCCGGCAGTCTTCAATCGAAGATACGCAGTATTTT
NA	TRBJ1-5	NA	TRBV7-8	CASSPSGGRPQHF	TGTGCCAGCAGCCCGAGTGGGGGGCGGCCCCAGCATTTT